A single TCR beta chain is shown here with its context. The data stem from a study of blood T cell repertoires in COVID-19. Study as a whole: Samples representing acute and convalescent COVID-19 were sourced from the United States, Italy and Spain.

This CDR3 is 16 amino acids long. The germline CDR1 and CDR2 sequences are SGHTA and FQGTGA. With 1 base clipped from V and 5 bases from J, the junction kept 8 bases outside the gene matches. Assay used: immunoSEQ multiplex PCR; TCRdb lists only in-frame clones, some missing. The sample has 150,000 to 180,000 clones, about 86% seen once. All enrollees were about 18 to 90 years old and from 24 US areas. This TCR came from a man between 50 and 59 years old who had recovered from COVID-19. Input material: PBMCs or T cells enriched from blood (not recorded which). The rearrangement joins TRBV7-3 to TRBJ2-3; 8 bases are shared with TRBD2. The CDR3 DNA is TGTGCCAGCAGCTTAAACCCGGGGGGGCGCGTAGATACGCAGTATTTT. Translating it yields CASSLNPGGRVDTQYF.